This TCR beta chain is drawn from a study of PD-1 blockade in mismatch repair-deficient tumors. Background on the study: Patients had approximately 11 mismatch repair-deficient cancer types, all previously treated and progressing. Study findings and constraints: Tumor-resident clones, often undetectable pretreatment in blood, expanded then contracted after pembrolizumab.

The TCR-sequenced patients were a few responders to pembrolizumab. This CDR3 spans 15 amino acids. Trimming cost V 1 base and J 6 bases, with 13 bases left between them. Germline assignment: CDR1 MGHRA and CDR2 YSYEKL. This clone was observed a handful of times. Its target is unknown. This table comes from immunoSEQ multiplex PCR, and its TCRdb copy is limited to in-frame clones, with some not included. The table shows tens of thousands of clones, with more than 80% occurring only once. The sequencing here drew on peripheral blood, taken 44 weeks after starting pembrolizumab. This receptor was taken from an adult with mismatch repair-deficient cancer. The J gene is TRBJ1-5, the V gene TRBV4-1; a weak D match, TRBD1 (5 bases). The CDR3 loop is CASSQGGGMVQPQHF. The CDR3 region has the DNA TGCGCCAGCAGCCAAGGGGGGGGGATGGTTCAGCCCCAGCATTTT.